Sequencing of this T cell receptor (beta chain) was carried out in a study of human T cells and chemical hapten exposure. Each CDR3 protein is one row after TCRdb ran MiXCR on the RACE reads. Among 85,000 to 100,000 distinct CDR3 sequences listed, around 11% were seen once. V was clipped by 5 bases and J by 6 bases, with 22 bases between them. CDR3 length: 16 residues. Germline V gene sequence: CDR1 MDHEN, CDR2 SYDVKM. This clonotype was observed a handful of times. Sample time point: patch test 1, 2 weeks after DPC sensitization. Documented treatment: therapeutic diphenylcyclopropenone sensitization with weekly scalp DPC.

This chain links TRBV28 with TRBJ2-5; maybe TRBD2 (6 bases). The sequenced sample was whole blood, obtained in connection with sensitization to the hapten diphenylcyclopropenone (DPC). The sequence came from a woman aged 40 to 55 with alopecia areata. Some clones in this sample may be carry-over from other donors' samples. CDR3 bases: TGTGCCAGCAGTCCAGGCATAACGGGGCGCGGGAAGACCCAGTACTTC. Translating it yields CASSPGITGRGKTQYF.